A single sample gave rise to the 11 T cell receptor beta chains below, sequenced in a study of blood T cell repertoires in COVID-19. TCRdb's copy holds only in-frame clones and misses some; the assay was immunoSEQ multiplex PCR. The profile shows 15,000 to 20,000 clones, 80% to 85% of them singletons. The sample taken for sequencing was peripheral blood. All receptors come from a human donor in a cohort sampled during active COVID-19.

The genes are TRBV6-4 and TRBJ2-5; D is uncertain. V dropped 2 bases and J dropped 2 bases, with 6 bases sitting between them. Per germline, CDR1 MRHNA and CDR2 SNTAGT. This CDR3 comprises 13 residues. The CDR3 DNA follows: TGTGCCAGCAGTGACGAGGAGCAAGAGACCCAGTACTTC. It yields the protein CASSDEEQETQYF.

The rearrangement joins TRBV5-6 to TRBJ2-1; D is perhaps TRBD1 (6 bases). The CDR3 consists of 16 residues. Germline CDR1 reads SGHDT; CDR2 reads YYEEEE. V lost 2 bases and J 3 bases, leaving 15 bases between the germline ends. The CDR3 coding sequence is TGTGCCAGCAGCTTACAGGGTAATCCCGTCTACAATGAGCAGTTCTTC. It codes for CASSLQGNPVYNEQFF.

The gene calls are TRBV30 and TRBJ1-1, with unresolved D. V was pared by 0 bases and J by 5 bases, with 13 bases between. Germline V gene data show CDR1 as GTSNPN and CDR2 as SVGIG (reference sequence). CDR3 length: 14 amino acids. The CDR3 coding sequence is TGTGCCTGGAGTGTCGGGCCCGTAGCGACTGAAGCTTTCTTT. Translation gives CAWSVGPVATEAFF.

This clone qualifies as medium-sized. The chain recombines TRBV6-6 with TRBJ2-1; the match to TRBD2 covers 9 bases. Germline CDR1 MNHNY, CDR2 SVGAGI (reference sequence). Trimming took 6 bases from V and 5 from J; bases not matched to a gene: 8. The CDR3 has 15 amino acids. The DNA of the CDR3 is TGTGCCAGCAGACGAGCGGGGGGCCTGAACAATGAGCAGTTCTTC. This gives the protein CASRRAGGLNNEQFF.

The chain is built from TRBV9 and TRBJ2-5; no reliable D call. Germline V gives CDR1 SGDLS, CDR2 YYNGEE. The germline V and J ends were trimmed by 0 bases and 0 bases, with 9 bases remaining between them. The CDR3 totals 15 residues. The chain's CDR3 is CASSVGSRDQETQYF. The CDR3 DNA reads as TGTGCCAGCAGCGTAGGGTCCCGGGACCAAGAGACCCAGTACTTC.

The chain uses TRBV12-5 and TRBJ2-2, with TRBD1 matching 7 bases. Per germline, CDR1 LGHNT and CDR2 FRNRAP. This CDR3 is 16 amino acids long. Trimming cost V 6 bases and J 0 bases; bases outside gene matches: 7. CDR3: CASGPGQVANTGELFF. The CDR3 nucleotides read TGTGCTAGTGGACCTGGACAGGTCGCGAACACCGGGGAGCTGTTTTTT.

This sequence joins TRBV19 and TRBJ1-1, with D possibly TRBD1 on 5 matching bases. Trimming pared 3 bases from V and 5 bases from J, leaving 13 bases between. Germline-derived CDR1 and CDR2 are LNHDA and SQIVND (reference sequence). The CDR3 is 14 residues long. The chain's CDR3 is CASSMWGGLTEAFF. The CDR3 DNA is TGTGCCAGTAGTATGTGGGGGGGTCTGACTGAAGCTTTCTTT.

The CDR3 spells CASSPVGGSTDTQYF. CDR3 DNA: TGTGCCAGCTCACCAGTCGGGGGGAGCACAGATACGCAGTATTTT. V usage is TRBV18 and J usage is TRBJ2-3; 7 bases are shared with TRBD2. Per the germline V gene, CDR1 is KGHSH and CDR2 is LQKENI. Losses at the gene ends were 2 bases for V and 0 bases for J; bases not matched to a gene: 2. The CDR3 contains 15 residues.

The chain carries TRBV11-3 and TRBJ1-1, with D unresolved. Germline assignment: CDR1 SGHNT and CDR2 YENEEA. V was shortened by 5 bases and J by 1 base, with 11 bases between the two germline ends. The CDR3 is made up of 14 amino acids. The CDR3 coding sequence is TGTGCCAGCAGCCGCCACGGGGAGAACACTGAAGCTTTCTTT. Protein sequence: CASSRHGENTEAFF.

The V and J genes are TRBV29-1 and TRBJ2-1, with 14 bases matching TRBD2. The CDR3 length is 14 residues. Germline-derived CDR1 and CDR2 are SQVTM and ANQGSEA. The V segment lost 4 bases and the J segment 7 bases; nucleotides outside the gene matches: 3. Here the CDR3 reads CSVARLAGGNEQFF. Written as DNA, the CDR3 is TGCAGCGTTGCGAGACTAGCGGGGGGGAATGAGCAGTTCTTC.

The chain links TRBV29-1 to TRBJ2-1; 9 bases agree with TRBD2. Germline V gene data show CDR1 as SQVTM and CDR2 as ANQGSEA. V lost 4 bases to trimming and J lost 8 bases; unmatched junction nucleotides: 15. This CDR3 spans 16 amino acids. The CDR3 DNA reads TGCAGCGTTGTCGGGCCCACTAGCGGGTTTGGCCATGAGCAGTTCTTC. Protein product: CSVVGPTSGFGHEQFF.